This is a list of T cell receptor beta chains from one sample in a study of regulatory T cells in long-lasting Graves disease. Using its own MiXCR run on the multiplex PCR reads, TCRdb lists one record per CDR3 protein. The sample holds about 450,000 distinct CDR3 sequences; roughly a quarter are singletons and the top ten take around 26%. This sample comprised peripheral blood mononuclear cells (PBMCs), obtained when the disease was refractory, from a patient treated with antithyroid drugs. The receptors derive from a female donor with Graves disease. The CDR3 runs from the conserved cysteine through the conserved F or W. A D gene is named only where the DNA matches it firmly. The size field is filled for only some rows; it gives once, few, many or a size class.

V	D	size	J	CDR3	DNA
TRBV20-1	.	few	TRBJ1-1	CSATYGATSIYNTEAFF	TGCAGTGCAACGTACGGGGCGACTTCCATATACAACACTGAAGCTTTCTTT
TRBV6-1	.	many	TRBJ1-1	CASRPMATEAFF	TGTGCCAGCAGGCCAATGGCCACTGAAGCTTTCTTT
TRBV6-9	.	many	TRBJ1-5	CASSYRRGGNQPQHF	TGTGCCAGCAGTTATCGGAGGGGTGGGAATCAGCCCCAGCATTTT
TRBV27	.	once	TRBJ2-2	CASSYRDTYTGELFF	TGTGCCAGCTCCTACCGGGACACCTACACCGGGGAGCTGTTTTTT
TRBV5-1	.	.	TRBJ2-5	CASGSPTQETQYF	TGCGCCAGCGGATCACCCACCCAAGAGACCCAGTACTTC
TRBV11-2	TRBD2	many	TRBJ2-7	CASSVAGGHSYGQYF	TGTGCCAGCAGCGTAGCGGGAGGGCACTCCTACGGGCAGTACTTC
TRBV28	.	many	TRBJ2-7	CASSPPGQIYEQYF	TGTGCCAGCAGCCCCCCTGGGCAGATCTACGAGCAGTACTTC
TRBV5-1	TRBD2	many	TRBJ2-4	CASSHDSGSGDLSKNIQYF	TGCGCCAGCAGCCATGATAGCGGGAGTGGTGATTTGTCCAAAAACATTCAGTACTTC
TRBV20-1	.	.	TRBJ2-7	CSASNRVDYEQYF	TGCAGTGCTAGCAACAGGGTAGACTACGAGCAGTACTTC
TRBV2	TRBD2	many	TRBJ2-2	CASSAVGTSGVNTGELFF	TGTGCCAGCAGTGCGGTGGGAACTAGCGGGGTGAACACCGGGGAGCTGTTTTTT
TRBV9	TRBD1	many	TRBJ2-7	CASSGGQGSYSYEQYF	TGTGCCAGCAGCGGAGGACAGGGATCCTACTCCTACGAGCAGTACTTC
TRBV19	TRBD1	few	TRBJ1-1	CASSNQGLGQEGTEAFF	TGTGCCAGTTCAAACCAGGGGCTGGGACAGGAGGGAACTGAAGCTTTCTTT
TRBV15	TRBD1	.	TRBJ1-1	CATSGELGQRIEAFF	TGTGCCACCAGCGGGGAATTGGGACAGAGAATTGAAGCTTTCTTT
TRBV7-2	TRBD1	.	TRBJ2-7	CASSVSGTGDYYEQYF	TGTGCCAGCAGCGTCTCCGGGACAGGGGACTACTACGAGCAGTACTTC
TRBV29-1	TRBD1	many	TRBJ2-7	CSVAGTASYEQYF	TGCAGCGTTGCCGGGACAGCATCCTACGAGCAGTACTTC
TRBV14	.	few	TRBJ2-5	CASSQEIGGDPYF	TGTGCCAGCAGCCAAGAAATCGGCGGCGACCCTTACTTC
TRBV6-1	.	many	TRBJ1-1	CASSEYYPTEAFF	TGTGCCAGCAGTGAATACTATCCAACTGAAGCTTTCTTT
TRBV24-1	.	many	TRBJ1-4	CATSETASGATNEKLFF	TGTGCCACCAGTGAGACAGCCTCCGGGGCAACTAATGAAAAACTGTTTTTT
TRBV20-1	TRBD1	many	TRBJ1-4	CSASGIPGQDEKLFF	TGCAGTGCTAGCGGGATTCCGGGACAGGATGAAAAACTGTTTTTT
TRBV20-1	.	.	TRBJ1-5	CSARDWRLPRKWSNQPQHF	TGCAGTGCTAGAGATTGGAGGCTCCCGCGGAAATGGAGCAATCAGCCCCAGCATTTT
TRBV6-5	.	many	TRBJ2-5	CASSYSSAGRETQYF	TGTGCCAGCAGTTACTCGTCGGCAGGGAGGGAGACCCAGTACTTC
TRBV5-1	.	few	TRBJ2-7	CASSQTRSSRSLSYEQYF	TGCGCCAGCAGTCAAACGCGGTCTAGCAGGAGTCTTTCCTACGAGCAGTACTTC